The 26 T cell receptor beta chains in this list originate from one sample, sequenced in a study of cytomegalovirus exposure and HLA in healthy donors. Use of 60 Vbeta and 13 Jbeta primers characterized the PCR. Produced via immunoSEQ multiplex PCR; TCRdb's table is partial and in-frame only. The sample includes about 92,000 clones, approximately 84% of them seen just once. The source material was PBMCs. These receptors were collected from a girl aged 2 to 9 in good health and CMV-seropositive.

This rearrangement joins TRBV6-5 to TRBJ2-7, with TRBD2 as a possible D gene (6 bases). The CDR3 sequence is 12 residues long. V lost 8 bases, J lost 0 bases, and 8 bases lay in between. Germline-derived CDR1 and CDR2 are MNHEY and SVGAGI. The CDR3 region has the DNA TGTGCCAGCGGTAGCGGCTCCTACGAGCAGTACTTC. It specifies CASGSGSYEQYF.

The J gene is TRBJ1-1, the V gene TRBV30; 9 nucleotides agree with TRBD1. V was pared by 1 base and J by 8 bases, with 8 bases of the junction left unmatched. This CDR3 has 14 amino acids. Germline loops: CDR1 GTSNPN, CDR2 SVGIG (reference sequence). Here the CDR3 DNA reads TGTGCCTGGAGTGAAACAGGGGGCCCCCAGGAAGCTTTCTTT. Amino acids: CAWSETGGPQEAFF.

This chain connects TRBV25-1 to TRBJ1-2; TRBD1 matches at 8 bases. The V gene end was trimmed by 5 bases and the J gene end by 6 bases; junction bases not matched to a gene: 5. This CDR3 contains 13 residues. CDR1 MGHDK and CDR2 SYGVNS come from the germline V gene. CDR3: CASSIATGDGYTF. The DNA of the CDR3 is TGTGCCAGCAGTATTGCGACAGGGGATGGCTACACCTTC.

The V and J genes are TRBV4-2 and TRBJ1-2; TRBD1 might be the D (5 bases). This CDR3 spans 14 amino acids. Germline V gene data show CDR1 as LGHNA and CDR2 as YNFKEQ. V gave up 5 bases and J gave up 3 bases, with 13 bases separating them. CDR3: CASSELGGDYGYTF. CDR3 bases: TGTGCCAGCAGCGAACTTGGGGGGGACTATGGCTACACCTTC.

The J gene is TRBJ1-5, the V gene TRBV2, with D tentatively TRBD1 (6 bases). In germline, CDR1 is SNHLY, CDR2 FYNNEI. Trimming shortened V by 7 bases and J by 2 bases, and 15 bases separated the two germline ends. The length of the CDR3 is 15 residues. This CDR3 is CASTSTGLGNQPQHF. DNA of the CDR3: TGTGCCAGCACCTCGACAGGACTAGGCAATCAGCCCCAGCATTTT.

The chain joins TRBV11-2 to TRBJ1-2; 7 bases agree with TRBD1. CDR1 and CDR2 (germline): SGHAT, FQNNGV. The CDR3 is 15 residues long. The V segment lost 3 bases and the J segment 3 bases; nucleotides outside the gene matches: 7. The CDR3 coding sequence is TGTGCCAGCAGCTTCTCGACAGGGATCGACTATGGCTACACCTTC. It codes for CASSFSTGIDYGYTF.

In DNA form, the CDR3 reads TGTGCCAGCAGCCTCCGACTAGTTTACGAGCAGTACTTC. This translates into CASSLRLVYEQYF. The chain joins TRBV5-6 to TRBJ2-7; possible D gene TRBD2, 6 bases. Trimming took 4 bases from V and 4 from J, leaving 12 bases between them. Germline CDR1 is SGHDT and CDR2 is YYEEEE. The CDR3 is 13 residues long.

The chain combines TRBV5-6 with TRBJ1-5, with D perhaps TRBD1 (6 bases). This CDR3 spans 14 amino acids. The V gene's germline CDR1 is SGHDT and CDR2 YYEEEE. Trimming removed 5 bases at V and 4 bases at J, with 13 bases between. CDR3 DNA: TGTGCCAGCAGTAAATCAGGACAGAATCAGCCCCAGCATTTT. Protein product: CASSKSGQNQPQHF.

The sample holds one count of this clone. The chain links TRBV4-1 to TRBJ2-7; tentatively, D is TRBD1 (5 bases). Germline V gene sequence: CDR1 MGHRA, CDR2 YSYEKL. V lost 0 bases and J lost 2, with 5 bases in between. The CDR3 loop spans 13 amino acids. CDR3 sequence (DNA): TGCGCCAGCAGCCAAGAGGACACCTACGAGCAGTACTTC. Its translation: CASSQEDTYEQYF.

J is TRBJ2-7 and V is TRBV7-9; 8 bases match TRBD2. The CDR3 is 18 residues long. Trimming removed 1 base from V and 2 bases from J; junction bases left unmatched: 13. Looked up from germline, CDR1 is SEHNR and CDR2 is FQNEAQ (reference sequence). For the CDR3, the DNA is TGTGCCAGCAGCTTAGTTACTAGCGGAAAGGCCACACCCTACGAGCAGTACTTC. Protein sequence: CASSLVTSGKATPYEQYF.

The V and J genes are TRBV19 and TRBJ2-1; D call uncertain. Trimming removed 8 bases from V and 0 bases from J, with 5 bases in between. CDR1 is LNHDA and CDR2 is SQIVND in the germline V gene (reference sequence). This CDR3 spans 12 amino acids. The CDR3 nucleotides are TGTGCCAGTCACAACTCCTACAATGAGCAGTTCTTC. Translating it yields CASHNSYNEQFF.

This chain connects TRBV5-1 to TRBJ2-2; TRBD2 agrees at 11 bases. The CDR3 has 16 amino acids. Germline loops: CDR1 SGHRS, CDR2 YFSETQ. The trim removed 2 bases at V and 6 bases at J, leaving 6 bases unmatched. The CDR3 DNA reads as TGCGCCAGCAGCTTTACTAGCGGGAGTATGGCCGGGGAGCTGTTTTTT. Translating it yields CASSFTSGSMAGELFF.

As DNA, the CDR3 is TGTGCCACCAGCAGGGACACCTACTACGAGCAGTACTTC. This sequence encodes CATSRDTYYEQYF. This chain connects TRBV15 to TRBJ2-7; possible D gene TRBD1, 5 bases. V was trimmed by 3 bases and J by 3 bases, leaving 9 bases between them. Germline V gene lookup returns CDR1 LNHNV and CDR2 YYDKDF (reference sequence). This CDR3 is built from 13 residues.

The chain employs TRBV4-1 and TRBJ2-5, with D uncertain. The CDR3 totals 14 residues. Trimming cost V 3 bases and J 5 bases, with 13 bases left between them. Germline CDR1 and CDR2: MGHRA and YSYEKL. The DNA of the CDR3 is TGCGCCAGCAGCCAGGCTGACTTAAAGGAGACCCAGTACTTC. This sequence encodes CASSQADLKETQYF.

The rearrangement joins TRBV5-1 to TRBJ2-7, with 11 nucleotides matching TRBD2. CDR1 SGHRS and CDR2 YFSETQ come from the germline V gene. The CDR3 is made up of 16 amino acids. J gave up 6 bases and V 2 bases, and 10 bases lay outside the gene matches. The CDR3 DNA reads TGCGCCAGCAGCTTTACCACCGCTAGCGGGAGGCCCGAGCAGTACTTC. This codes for CASSFTTASGRPEQYF.

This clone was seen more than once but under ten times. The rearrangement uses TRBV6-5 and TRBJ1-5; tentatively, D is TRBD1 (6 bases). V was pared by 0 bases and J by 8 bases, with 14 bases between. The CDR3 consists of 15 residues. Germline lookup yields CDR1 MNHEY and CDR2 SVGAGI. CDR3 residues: CASSYSIWGGKPQHF. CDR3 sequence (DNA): TGTGCCAGCAGTTACTCGATATGGGGGGGCAAGCCCCAGCATTTT.

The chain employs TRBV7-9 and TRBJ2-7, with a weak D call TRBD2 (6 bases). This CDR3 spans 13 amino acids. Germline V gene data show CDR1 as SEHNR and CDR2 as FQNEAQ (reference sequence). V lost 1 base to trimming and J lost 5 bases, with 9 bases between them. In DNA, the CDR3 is TGTGCCAGCAGCTTAGGGGGCGGGGACGAGCAGTACTTC. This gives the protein CASSLGGGDEQYF.

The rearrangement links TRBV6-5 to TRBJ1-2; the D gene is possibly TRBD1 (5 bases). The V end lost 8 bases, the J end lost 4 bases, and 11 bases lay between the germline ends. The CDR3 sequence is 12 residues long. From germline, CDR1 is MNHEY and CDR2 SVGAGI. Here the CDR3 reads CASGGGFYGYTF. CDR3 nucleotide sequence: TGTGCCAGCGGGGGGGGATTCTATGGCTACACCTTC.

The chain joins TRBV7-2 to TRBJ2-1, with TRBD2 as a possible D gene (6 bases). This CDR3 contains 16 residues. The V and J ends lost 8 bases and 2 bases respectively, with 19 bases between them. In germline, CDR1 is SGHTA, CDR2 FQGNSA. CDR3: CASGRPPTLPYNEQFF. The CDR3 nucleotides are TGTGCCAGCGGGAGGCCCCCAACCTTGCCCTACAATGAGCAGTTCTTC.

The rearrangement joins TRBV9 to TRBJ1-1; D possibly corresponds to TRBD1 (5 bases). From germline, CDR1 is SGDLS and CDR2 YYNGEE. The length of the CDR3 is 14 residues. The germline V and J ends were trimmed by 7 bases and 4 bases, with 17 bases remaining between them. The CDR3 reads CASGAGRQVTEAFF. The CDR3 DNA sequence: TGTGCCAGCGGGGCGGGACGGCAGGTCACTGAAGCTTTCTTT.

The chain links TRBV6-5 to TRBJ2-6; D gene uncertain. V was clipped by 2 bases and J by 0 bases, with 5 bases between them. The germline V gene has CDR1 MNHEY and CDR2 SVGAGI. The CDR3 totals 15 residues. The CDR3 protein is CASSYSLSGANVLTF. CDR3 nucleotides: TGTGCCAGCAGTTACAGCCTCTCTGGGGCCAACGTCCTGACTTTC.

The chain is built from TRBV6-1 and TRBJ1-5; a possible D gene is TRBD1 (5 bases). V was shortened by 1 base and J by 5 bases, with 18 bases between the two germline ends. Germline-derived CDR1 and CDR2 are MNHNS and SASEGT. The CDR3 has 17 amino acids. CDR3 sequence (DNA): TGTGCCAGCAGTGAAGGTTGGGGGGTCGCGGGGCATCAGCCCCAGCATTTT. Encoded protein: CASSEGWGVAGHQPQHF.

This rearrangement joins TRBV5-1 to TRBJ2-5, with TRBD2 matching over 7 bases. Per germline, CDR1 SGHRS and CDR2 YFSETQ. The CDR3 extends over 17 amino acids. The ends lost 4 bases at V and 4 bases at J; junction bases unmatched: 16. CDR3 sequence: CASSPWRGGAPGETQYF. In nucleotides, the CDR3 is TGCGCCAGCAGCCCCTGGAGGGGAGGGGCCCCTGGAGAGACCCAGTACTTC.

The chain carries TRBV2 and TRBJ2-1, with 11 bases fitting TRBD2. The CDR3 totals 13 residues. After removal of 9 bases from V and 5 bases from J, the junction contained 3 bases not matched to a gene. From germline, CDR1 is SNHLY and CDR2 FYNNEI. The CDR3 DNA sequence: TGTGCCAGTAGCGGGAGGGTAGACAATGAGCAGTTCTTC. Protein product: CASSGRVDNEQFF.

The CDR3 DNA sequence: TGTGCCAGCAGCTTGCCCCCTAGCACTTCCTACAATGAGCAGTTCTTC. It translates to CASSLPPSTSYNEQFF. The chain recombines TRBV5-6 with TRBJ2-1, with D tentatively TRBD2 (5 bases). The CDR3 contains 16 residues. The V end lost 1 base, the J end lost 1 base, and 12 bases lay between the germline ends. Germline V gene data show CDR1 as SGHDT and CDR2 as YYEEEE.

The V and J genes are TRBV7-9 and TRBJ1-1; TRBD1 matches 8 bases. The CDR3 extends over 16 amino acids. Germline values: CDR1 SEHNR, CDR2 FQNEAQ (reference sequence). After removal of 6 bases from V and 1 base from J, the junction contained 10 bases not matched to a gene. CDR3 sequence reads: CASSFSLGTGNTEAFF. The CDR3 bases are TGTGCCAGCAGTTTCAGCCTCGGGACAGGGAACACTGAAGCTTTCTTT.